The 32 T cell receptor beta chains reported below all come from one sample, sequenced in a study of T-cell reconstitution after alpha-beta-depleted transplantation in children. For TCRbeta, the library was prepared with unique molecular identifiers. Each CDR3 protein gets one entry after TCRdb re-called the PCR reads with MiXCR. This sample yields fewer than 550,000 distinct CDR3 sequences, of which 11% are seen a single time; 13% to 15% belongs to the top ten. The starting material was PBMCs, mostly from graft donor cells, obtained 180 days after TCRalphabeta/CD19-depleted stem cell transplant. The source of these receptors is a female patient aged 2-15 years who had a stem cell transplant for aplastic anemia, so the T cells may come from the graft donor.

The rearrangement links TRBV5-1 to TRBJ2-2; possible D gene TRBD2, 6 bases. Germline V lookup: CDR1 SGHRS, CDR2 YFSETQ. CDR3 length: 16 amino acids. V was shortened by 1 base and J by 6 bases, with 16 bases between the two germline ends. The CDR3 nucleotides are TGCGCCAGCAGCTTGAAGGTCCCGGGGGACGCCGGGGAGCTGTTTTTT. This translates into CASSLKVPGDAGELFF.

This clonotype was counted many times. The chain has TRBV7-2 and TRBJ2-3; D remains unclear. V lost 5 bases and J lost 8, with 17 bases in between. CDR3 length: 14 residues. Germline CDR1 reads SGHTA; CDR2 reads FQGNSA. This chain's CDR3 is CASSRMAVTGTQYF. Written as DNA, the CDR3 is TGTGCCAGCAGCCGGATGGCGGTTACCGGTACGCAGTATTTT.

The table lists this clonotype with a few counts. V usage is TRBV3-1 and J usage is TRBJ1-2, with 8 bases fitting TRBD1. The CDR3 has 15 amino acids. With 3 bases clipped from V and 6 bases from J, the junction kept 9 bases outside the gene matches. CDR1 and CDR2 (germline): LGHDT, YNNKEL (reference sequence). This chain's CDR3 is CASSHRDRPRNGYTF. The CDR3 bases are TGTGCCAGCAGCCACCGGGACAGGCCAAGGAATGGCTACACCTTC.

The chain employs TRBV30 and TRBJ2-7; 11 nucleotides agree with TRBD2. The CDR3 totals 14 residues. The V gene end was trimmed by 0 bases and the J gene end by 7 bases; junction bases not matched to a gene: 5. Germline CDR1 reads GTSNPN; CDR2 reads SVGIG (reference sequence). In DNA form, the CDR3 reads TGTGCCTGGAGTGTACTAGCGGGAGTGGGGGAGCAGTACTTC. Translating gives CAWSVLAGVGEQYF.

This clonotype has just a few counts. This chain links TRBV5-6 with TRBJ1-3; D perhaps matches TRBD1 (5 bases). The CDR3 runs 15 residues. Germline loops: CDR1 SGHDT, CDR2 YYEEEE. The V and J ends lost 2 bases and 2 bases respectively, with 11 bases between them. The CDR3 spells CASSFGAVPGNTIYF. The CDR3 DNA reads TGTGCCAGCAGCTTTGGGGCAGTCCCTGGAAACACCATATATTTT. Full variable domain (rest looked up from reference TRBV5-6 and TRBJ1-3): DAGVTQSPTHLIKTRGQQVTLRCSPKSGHDTVSWYQQALGQGPQFIFQYYEEEERQRGNFPDRFSGHQFPNYSSELNVNALLLGDSALYLCASSFGAVPGNTIYFGEGSWLTVV.

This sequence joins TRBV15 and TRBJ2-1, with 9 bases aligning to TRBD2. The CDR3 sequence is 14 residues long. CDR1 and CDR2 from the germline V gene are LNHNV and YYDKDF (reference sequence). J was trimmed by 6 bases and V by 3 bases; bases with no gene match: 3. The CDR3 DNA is TGTGCCACCAGCAGGTGGGGACTAGCCAATGAGCAGTTCTTC. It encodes CATSRWGLANEQFF.

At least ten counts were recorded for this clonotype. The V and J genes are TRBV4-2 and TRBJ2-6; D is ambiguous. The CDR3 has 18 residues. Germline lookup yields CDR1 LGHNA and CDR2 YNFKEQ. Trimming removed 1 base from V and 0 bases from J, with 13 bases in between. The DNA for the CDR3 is TGTGCCAGCAGCCAAGCGTCGTCGCAGGACTCTGGGGCCAACGTCCTGACTTTC. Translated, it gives CASSQASSQDSGANVLTF.

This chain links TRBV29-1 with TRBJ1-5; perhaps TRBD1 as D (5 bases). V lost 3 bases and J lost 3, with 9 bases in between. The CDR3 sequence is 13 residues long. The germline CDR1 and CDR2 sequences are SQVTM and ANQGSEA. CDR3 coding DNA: TGCAGCGTTGAGGTAGGGGACAATCAGCCCCAGCATTTT. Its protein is CSVEVGDNQPQHF.

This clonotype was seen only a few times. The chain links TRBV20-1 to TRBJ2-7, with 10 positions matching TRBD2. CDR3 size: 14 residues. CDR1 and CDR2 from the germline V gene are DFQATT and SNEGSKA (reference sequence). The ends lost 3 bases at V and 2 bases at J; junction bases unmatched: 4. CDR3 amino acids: CSASPLAGTYEQYF. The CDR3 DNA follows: TGCAGTGCTAGCCCACTAGCGGGAACCTACGAGCAGTACTTC.

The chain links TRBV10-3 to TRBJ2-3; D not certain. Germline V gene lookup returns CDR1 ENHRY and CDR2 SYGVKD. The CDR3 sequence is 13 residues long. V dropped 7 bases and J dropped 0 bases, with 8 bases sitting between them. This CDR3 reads CAITPGSTDTQYF. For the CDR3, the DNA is TGTGCCATCACCCCTGGGAGCACAGATACGCAGTATTTT.

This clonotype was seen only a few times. In DNA, the CDR3 is TGTGCCAGCAGTCCTATGGGGGGACAGGGTTATGCTGAAGCTTTCTTT. Protein product: CASSPMGGQGYAEAFF. V usage is TRBV28 and J usage is TRBJ1-1; 9 positions match TRBD1. This CDR3 comprises 16 residues. Germline V lookup: CDR1 MDHEN, CDR2 SYDVKM. Germline trimming cut 5 bases from V and 6 bases from J; bases unmatched to any gene: 13.

Written as DNA, the CDR3 is TGCAGTGCTAGAGTAGGGACAGGGGTGCGCTATGGCTACACCTTC. It yields the protein CSARVGTGVRYGYTF. The rearrangement joins TRBV20-1 to TRBJ1-2, with 10 positions matching TRBD1. After removal of 1 base from V and 4 bases from J, the junction contained 6 bases not matched to a gene. CDR1 is DFQATT, CDR2 SNEGSKA, per germline (reference sequence). The CDR3 has 15 amino acids.

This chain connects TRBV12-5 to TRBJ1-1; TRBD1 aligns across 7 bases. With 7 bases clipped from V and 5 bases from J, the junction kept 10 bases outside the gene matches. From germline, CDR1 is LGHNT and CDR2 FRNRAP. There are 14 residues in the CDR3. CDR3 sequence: CASELGGAGTEAFF. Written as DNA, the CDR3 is TGTGCTAGTGAACTAGGGGGCGCGGGGACTGAAGCTTTCTTT.

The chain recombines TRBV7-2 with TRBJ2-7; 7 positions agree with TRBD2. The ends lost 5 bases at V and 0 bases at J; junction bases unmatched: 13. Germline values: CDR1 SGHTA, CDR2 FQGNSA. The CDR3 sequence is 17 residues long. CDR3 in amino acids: CASSVLSGTTHSYEQYV. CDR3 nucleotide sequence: TGTGCCAGCAGCGTACTATCCGGGACTACACACTCCTACGAGCAGTACGTC.

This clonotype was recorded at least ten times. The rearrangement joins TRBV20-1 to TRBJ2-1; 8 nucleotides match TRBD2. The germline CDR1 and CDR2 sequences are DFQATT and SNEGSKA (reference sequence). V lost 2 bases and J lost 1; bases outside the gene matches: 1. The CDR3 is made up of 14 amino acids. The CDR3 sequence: CSARLAGSYNEQFF. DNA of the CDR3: TGCAGTGCTAGACTAGCGGGTTCCTACAATGAGCAGTTCTTC.

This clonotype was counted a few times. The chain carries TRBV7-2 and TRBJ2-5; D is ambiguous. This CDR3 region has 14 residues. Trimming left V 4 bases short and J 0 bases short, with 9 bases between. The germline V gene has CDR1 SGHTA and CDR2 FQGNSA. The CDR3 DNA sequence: TGTGCCAGCAGCTCCACGGTGTACCAAGAGACCCAGTACTTC. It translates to CASSSTVYQETQYF. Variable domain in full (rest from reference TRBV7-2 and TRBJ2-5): GAGVSQSPSNKVTEKGKDVELRCDPISGHTALYWYRQSLGQGLEFLIYFQGNSAPDKSGLPSDRFSAERTGGSVSTLTIQRTQQEDSAVYLCASSSTVYQETQYFGPGTRLLVL.

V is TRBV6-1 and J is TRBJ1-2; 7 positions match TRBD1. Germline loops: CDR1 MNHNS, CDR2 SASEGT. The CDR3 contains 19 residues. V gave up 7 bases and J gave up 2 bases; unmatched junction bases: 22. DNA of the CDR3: TGTGCCAGCATCGGGTCATATTCGGAGAAACAGGGGCCAAACTATGGCTACACCTTC. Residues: CASIGSYSEKQGPNYGYTF.

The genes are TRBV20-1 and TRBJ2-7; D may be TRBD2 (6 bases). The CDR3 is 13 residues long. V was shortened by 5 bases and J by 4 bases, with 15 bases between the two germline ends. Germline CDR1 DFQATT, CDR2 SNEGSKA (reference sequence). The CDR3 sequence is CSARERTFYEQYF. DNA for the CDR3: TGCAGTGCTCGGGAGCGGACATTTTACGAGCAGTACTTC.

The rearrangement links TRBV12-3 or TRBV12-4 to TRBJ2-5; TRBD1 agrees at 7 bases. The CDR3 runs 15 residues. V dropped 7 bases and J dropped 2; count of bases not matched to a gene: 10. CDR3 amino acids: CASTSGTVTQETQYF. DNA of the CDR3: TGTGCCAGCACCTCCGGGACAGTTACACAAGAGACCCAGTACTTC.

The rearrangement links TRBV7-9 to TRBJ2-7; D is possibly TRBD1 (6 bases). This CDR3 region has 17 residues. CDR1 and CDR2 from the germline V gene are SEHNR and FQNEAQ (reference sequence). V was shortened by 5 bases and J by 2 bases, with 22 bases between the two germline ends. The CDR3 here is CASSPARIDRRTYEQYV. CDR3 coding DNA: TGTGCCAGCAGCCCTGCTCGGATAGACAGGCGCACCTACGAGCAGTACGTC.

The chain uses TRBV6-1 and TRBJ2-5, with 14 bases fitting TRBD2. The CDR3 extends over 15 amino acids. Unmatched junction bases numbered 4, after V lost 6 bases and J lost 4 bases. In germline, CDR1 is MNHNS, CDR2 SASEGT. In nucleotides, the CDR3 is TGTGCCAGCAGCGGACTAGCGGGAGGCGCAGAGACCCAGTACTTC. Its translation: CASSGLAGGAETQYF.

The CDR3 nucleotides are TGTGCCAGCAGTAGGGAGGGACTAGCGGGACTCTACGAGCAGTACTTC. It specifies CASSREGLAGLYEQYF. The chain is built from TRBV28 and TRBJ2-7, with 13 bases aligning to TRBD2. CDR1 is MDHEN, CDR2 SYDVKM, per germline. There are 16 residues in the CDR3. V gave up 5 bases and J gave up 3 bases; unmatched junction bases: 7. Using reference TRBV28 and TRBJ2-7 for the parts outside the CDR3, the full variable domain is DVKVTQSSRYLVKRTGEKVFLECVQDMDHENMFWYRQDPGLGLRLIYFSYDVKMKEKGDIPEGYSVSREKKERFSLILESASTNQTSMYLCASSREGLAGLYEQYFGPGTRLTVT.

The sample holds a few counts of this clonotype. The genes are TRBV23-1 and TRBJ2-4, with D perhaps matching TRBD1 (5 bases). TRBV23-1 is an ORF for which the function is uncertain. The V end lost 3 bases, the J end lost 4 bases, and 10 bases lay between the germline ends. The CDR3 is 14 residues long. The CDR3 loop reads CASSHRPGKNIQYF. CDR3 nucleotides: TGCGCCAGCAGTCATAGGCCAGGGAAAAACATTCAGTACTTC.

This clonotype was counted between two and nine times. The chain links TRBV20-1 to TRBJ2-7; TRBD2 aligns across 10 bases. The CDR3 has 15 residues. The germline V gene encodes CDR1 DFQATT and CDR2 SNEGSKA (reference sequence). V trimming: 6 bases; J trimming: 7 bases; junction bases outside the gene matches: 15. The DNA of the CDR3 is TGCAGTGCCGTCCCCCAGCGGGAGGGGGCGGGAGAGCAGTACTTC. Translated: CSAVPQREGAGEQYF.

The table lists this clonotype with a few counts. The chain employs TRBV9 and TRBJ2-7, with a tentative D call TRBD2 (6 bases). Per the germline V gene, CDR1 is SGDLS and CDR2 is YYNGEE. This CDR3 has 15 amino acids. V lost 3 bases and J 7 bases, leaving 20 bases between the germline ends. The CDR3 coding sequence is TGTGCCAGCAGCGCCGCCGGGACTTCGTCGACAGAGCAGTACTTC. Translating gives CASSAAGTSSTEQYF.

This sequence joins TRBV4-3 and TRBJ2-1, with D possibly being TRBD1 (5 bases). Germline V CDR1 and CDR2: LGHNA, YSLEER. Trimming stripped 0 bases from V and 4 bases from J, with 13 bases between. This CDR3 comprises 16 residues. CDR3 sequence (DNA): TGCGCCAGCAGCCAAGATTTCGTGACAGCTTACAATGAGCAGTTCTTC. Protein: CASSQDFVTAYNEQFF.

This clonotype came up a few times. The CDR3 sequence: CASLYGAGTQYF. In nucleotides, the CDR3 is TGTGCCAGCCTCTACGGTGCGGGGACCCAGTACTTC. This chain uses TRBV5-8 with TRBJ2-5; tentative D call: TRBD2 (5 bases). This CDR3 spans 12 amino acids. CDR1 and CDR2 (germline): SGHTS, YDEGEE. Trimming shortened V by 7 bases and J by 7 bases, and 14 bases separated the two germline ends. The full variable domain, in which reference TRBV5-8 and TRBJ2-5 provide the parts outside the CDR3, is EAGVTQSPTHLIKTRGQQATLRCSPISGHTSVYWYQQALGLGLQFLLWYDEGEERNRGNFPPRFSGRQFPNYSSELNVNALELEDSALYLCASLYGAGTQYFGPGTRLLVL.

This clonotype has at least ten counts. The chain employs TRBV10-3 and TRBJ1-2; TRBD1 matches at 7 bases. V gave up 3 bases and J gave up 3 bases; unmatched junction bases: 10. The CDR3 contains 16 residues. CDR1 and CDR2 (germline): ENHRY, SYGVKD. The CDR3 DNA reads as TGTGCCATCAGTGAAAACCGGGAGGGGGCCGACTATGGCTACACCTTC. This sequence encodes CAISENREGADYGYTF.

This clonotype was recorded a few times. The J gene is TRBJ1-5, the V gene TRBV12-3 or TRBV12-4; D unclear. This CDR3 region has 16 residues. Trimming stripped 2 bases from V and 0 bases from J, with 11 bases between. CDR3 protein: CASSLQGVYSNQPQHF. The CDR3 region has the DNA TGTGCCAGCAGTTTACAAGGCGTTTATAGCAATCAGCCCCAGCATTTT.

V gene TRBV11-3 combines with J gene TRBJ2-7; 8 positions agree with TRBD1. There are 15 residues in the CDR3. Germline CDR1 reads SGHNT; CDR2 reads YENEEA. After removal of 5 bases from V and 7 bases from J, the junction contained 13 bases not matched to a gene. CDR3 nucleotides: TGTGCCAGCAGCCGGACAGGGTGGCATGTGTGGGAGCAGTACGTC. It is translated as CASSRTGWHVWEQYV.

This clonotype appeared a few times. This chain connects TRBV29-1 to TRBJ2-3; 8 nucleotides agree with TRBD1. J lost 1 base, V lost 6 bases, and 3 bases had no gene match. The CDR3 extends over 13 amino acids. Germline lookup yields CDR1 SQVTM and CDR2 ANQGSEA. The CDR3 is CSVPGQGTDTQYF. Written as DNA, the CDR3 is TGCAGCGTCCCGGGACAGGGCACAGATACGCAGTATTTT.

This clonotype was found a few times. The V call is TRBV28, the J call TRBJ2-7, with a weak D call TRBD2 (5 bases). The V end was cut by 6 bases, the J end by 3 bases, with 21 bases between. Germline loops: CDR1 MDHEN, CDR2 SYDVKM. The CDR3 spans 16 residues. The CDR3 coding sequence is TGTGCCAGCAGCTACTTTTCGCGGGTCCGGGTCTACGAGCAGTACTTC. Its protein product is CASSYFSRVRVYEQYF.